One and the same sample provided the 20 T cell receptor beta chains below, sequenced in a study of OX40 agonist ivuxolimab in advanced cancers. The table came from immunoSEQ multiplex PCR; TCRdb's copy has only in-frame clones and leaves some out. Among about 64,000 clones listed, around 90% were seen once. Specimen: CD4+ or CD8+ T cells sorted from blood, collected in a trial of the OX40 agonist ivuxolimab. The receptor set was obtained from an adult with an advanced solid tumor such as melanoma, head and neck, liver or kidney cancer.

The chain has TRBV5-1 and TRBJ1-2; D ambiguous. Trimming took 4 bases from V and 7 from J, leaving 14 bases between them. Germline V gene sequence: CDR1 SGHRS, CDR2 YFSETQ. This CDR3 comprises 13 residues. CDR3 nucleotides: TGCGCCAGCAGCCCGGACCAGTCGAGTGGCTACACCTTC. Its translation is CASSPDQSSGYTF.

The CDR3 reads CASSSSVRGFVGYTF. DNA of the CDR3: TGTGCCAGCAGTTCGTCCGTCAGGGGGTTCGTTGGCTACACCTTC. The chain joins TRBV27 to TRBJ1-2, with TRBD1 matching 7 bases. V dropped 4 bases and J dropped 7; count of bases not matched to a gene: 12. The CDR3 runs to 15 residues. From germline, CDR1 is MNHEY and CDR2 SMNVEV (reference sequence).

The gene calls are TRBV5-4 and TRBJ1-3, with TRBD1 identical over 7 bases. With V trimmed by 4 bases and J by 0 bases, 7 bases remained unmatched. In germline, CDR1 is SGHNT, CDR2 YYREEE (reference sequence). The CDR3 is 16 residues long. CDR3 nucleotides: TGTGCCAGCAGCGGCCCGGGACAGCTCTCTGGAAACACCATATATTTT. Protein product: CASSGPGQLSGNTIYF.

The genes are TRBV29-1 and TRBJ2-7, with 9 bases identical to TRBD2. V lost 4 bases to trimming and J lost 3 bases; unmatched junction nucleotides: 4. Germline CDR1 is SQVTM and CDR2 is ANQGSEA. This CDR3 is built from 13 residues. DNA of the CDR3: TGCAGCGTTGGATTACTAGCGGGCTACGAGCAGTACTTC. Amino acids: CSVGLLAGYEQYF.

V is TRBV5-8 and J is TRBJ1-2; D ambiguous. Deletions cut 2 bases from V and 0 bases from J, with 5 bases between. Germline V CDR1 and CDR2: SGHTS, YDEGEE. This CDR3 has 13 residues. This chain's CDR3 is CASSLGPNYGYTF. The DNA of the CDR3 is TGTGCCAGCAGCTTAGGACCTAACTATGGCTACACCTTC.

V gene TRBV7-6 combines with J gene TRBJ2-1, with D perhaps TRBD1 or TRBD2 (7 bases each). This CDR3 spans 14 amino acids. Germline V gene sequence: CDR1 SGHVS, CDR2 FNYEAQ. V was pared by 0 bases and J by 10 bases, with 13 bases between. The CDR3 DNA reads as TGTGCCAGCAGCTTAGCATTCCAGGGGGGGGAGCAGTTCTTC. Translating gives CASSLAFQGGEQFF.

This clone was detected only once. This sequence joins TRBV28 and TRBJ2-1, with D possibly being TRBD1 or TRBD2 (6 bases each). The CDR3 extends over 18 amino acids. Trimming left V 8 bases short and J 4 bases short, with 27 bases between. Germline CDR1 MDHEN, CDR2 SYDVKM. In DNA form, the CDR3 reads TGTGCCAGCGCCGGGGTCGGGCCGGGAGATACAGGGTACAATGAGCAGTTCTTC. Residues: CASAGVGPGDTGYNEQFF.

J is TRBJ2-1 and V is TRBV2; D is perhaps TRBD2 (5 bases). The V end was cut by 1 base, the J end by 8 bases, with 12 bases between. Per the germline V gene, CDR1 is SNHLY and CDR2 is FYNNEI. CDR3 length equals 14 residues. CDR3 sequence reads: CASSEGLAIDEQFF. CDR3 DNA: TGTGCCAGCAGTGAAGGGCTAGCTATCGATGAGCAGTTCTTC. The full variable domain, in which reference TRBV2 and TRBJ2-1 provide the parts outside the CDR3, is EPEVTQTPSHQVTQMGQEVILRCVPISNHLYFYWYRQILGQKVEFLVSFYNNEISEKSEIFDDQFSVERPDGSNFTLKIRSTKLEDSAMYFCASSEGLAIDEQFFGPGTRLTVL.

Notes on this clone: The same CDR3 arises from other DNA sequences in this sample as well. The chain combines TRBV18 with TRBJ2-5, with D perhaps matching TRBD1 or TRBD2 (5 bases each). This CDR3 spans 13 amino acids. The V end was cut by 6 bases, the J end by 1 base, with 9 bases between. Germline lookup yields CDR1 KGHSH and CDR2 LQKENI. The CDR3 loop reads CASSPGLQETQYF. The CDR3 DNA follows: TGTGCCAGCTCTCCGGGGCTCCAAGAGACCCAGTACTTC.

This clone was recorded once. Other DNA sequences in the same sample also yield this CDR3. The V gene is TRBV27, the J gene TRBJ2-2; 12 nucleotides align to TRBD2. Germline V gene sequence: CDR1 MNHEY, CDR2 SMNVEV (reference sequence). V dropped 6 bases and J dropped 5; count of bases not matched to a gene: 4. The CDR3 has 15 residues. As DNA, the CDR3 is TGTGCCAGCAGCCCTGGACTAGCGGGAACCGGGGAGCTGTTTTTT. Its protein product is CASSPGLAGTGELFF.

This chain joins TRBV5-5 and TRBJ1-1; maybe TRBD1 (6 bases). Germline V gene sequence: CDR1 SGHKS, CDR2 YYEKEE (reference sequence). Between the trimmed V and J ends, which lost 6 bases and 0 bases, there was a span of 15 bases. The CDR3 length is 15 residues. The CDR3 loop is CASKGGPEVNTEAFF. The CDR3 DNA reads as TGTGCCAGCAAAGGGGGGCCCGAGGTGAACACTGAAGCTTTCTTT.

The CDR3 spells CASSGQRTETQYF. DNA of the CDR3: TGTGCCAGTAGCGGACAGCGCACGGAGACCCAGTACTTC. The V call is TRBV19, the J call TRBJ2-5; D may be TRBD1 (6 bases). This CDR3 has 13 amino acids. Germline assignment: CDR1 LNHDA and CDR2 SQIVND (reference sequence). V dropped 6 bases and J dropped 5 bases, with 13 bases sitting between them.

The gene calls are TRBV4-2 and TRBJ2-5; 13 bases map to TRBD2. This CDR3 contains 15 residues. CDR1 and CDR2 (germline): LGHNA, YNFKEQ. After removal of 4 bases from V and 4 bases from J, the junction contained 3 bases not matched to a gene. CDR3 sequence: CASSPGTSGIETQYF. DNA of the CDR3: TGTGCCAGCAGCCCCGGGACTAGCGGGATAGAGACCCAGTACTTC.

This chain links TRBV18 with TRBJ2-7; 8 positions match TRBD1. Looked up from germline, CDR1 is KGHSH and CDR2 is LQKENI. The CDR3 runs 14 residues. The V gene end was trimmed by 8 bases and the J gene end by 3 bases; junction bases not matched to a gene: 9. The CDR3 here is CASAPGQALYEQYF. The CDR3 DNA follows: TGTGCCAGCGCGCCGGGACAGGCCCTCTACGAGCAGTACTTC.

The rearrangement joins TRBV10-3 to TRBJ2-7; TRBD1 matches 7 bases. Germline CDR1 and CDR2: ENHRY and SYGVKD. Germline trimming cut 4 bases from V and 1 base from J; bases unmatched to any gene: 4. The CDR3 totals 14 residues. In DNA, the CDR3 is TGTGCCATCAGTGGGGTACAGGGGTCCTACGAGCAGTACTTC. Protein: CAISGVQGSYEQYF.

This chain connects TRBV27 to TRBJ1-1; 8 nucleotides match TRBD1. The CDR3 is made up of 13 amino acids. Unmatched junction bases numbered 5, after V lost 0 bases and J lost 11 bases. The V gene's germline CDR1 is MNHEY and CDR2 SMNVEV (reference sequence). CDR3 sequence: CASSLSSTGVAFF. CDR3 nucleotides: TGTGCCAGCAGTTTATCCTCGACAGGGGTCGCTTTCTTT.

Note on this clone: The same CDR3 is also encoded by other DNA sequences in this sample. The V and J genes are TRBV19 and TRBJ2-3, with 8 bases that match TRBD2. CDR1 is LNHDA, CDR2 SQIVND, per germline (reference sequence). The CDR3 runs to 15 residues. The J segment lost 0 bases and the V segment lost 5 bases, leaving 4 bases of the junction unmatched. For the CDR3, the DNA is TGTGCCAGTAGTTTGGGACTAGTAAGCACAGATACGCAGTATTTT. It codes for CASSLGLVSTDTQYF.

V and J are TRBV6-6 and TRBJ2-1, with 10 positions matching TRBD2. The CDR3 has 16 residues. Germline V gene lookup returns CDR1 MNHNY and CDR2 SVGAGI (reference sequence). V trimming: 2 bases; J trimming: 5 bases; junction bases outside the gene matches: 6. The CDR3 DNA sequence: TGTGCCAGCAGTTACATAACTAGCGGGAACAACAATGAGCAGTTCTTC. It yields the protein CASSYITSGNNNEQFF.

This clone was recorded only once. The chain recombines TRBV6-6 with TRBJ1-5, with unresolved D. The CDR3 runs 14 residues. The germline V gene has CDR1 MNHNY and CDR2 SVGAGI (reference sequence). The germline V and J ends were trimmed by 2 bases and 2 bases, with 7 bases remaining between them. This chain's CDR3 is CASSYPGGNQPQHF. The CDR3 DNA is TGTGCCAGCAGTTACCCCGGTGGCAATCAGCCCCAGCATTTT.

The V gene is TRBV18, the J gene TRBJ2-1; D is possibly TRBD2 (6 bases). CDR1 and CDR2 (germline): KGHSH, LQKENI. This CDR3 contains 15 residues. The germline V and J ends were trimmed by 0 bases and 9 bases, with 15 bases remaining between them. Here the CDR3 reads CASSPPRGTTTEQFF. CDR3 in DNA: TGTGCCAGCTCACCACCGCGGGGTACTACAACTGAGCAGTTCTTC.